The present T cell receptor beta chain was sequenced within a study of cytomegalovirus exposure and HLA in healthy donors. The PCR contained 60 Vbeta and 13 Jbeta primers. The protocol was immunoSEQ multiplex PCR, while the TCRdb copy is restricted to in-frame clones and leaves out a portion. This sample contains 80,000 or so clones. The CDR3 totals 17 residues. Trimming removed 0 bases from V and 5 bases from J, with 21 bases in between. Germline CDR1 reads SGHRS; CDR2 reads YFSETQ. Study-wide results and limits: Sequence variants that were highly shared formed a cluster that was likely a sequencing artifact. An analysis was carried out later, and it reportedly showed fewer N-insertions in an Asian-associated ancestry cluster than the roughly 700-donor mean. The classifier reportedly diagnosed cytomegalovirus status with high sensitivity and specificity.

In regard to this clone: Its antigen remains unknown.

At sampling all donors were nominally healthy, likely with unrecorded immune exposures. The receptor comes from a woman in her 30s in good health and CMV-seronegative. The V and J genes are TRBV5-1 and TRBJ2-7, with D possibly being TRBD2 (5 bases). The specimen was PBMCs. The CDR3 sequence: CASSLVLSGREAHEQYF. The CDR3 region has the DNA TGCGCCAGCAGCTTGGTACTGAGTGGGAGAGAGGCCCACGAGCAGTACTTC.